This T cell receptor beta chain was recovered during a study of OX40 agonist ivuxolimab in advanced cancers. Study-wide background: Partial responses occurred in Three dose-escalation patients, one with hepatocellular carcinoma and two with cutaneous melanoma. Study-wide findings and caveats: Relative to CD4+ cells, CD8+ T cells on average had more expanded clones.

Some clones are missing from TCRdb's copy, which holds only in-frame ones; the method was immunoSEQ multiplex PCR. The table shows about 18,000 clones, with around 70% occurring only once. This clone was counted only a few times. Its matching antigen is unknown. Trimming took off 1 base at V and 0 bases at J, with 7 bases between the two ends. The CDR3 covers 15 residues. CDR1 and CDR2 (germline): SGHTA, FQGNSA. This specimen consisted of CD4+ or CD8+ T cells sorted from blood, obtained in a trial of the OX40 agonist ivuxolimab. The chain combines TRBV7-2 with TRBJ1-5; D is unclear. The sequence was obtained from an adult with an advanced solid tumor such as melanoma, head and neck, liver or kidney cancer. The chain's CDR3 is CASSLEGYSNQPQHF. The DNA for the CDR3 is TGTGCCAGCAGCTTAGAAGGGTATAGCAATCAGCCCCAGCATTTT.